The 32 T cell receptor beta chains below were found in one sample sequenced in a study of T cell repertoires in cytomegalovirus infection. TCRdb reprocessed the reads with MiXCR, giving one entry per CDR3 protein. The table has about 500,000 distinct CDR3 sequences, 30% to 35% seen once; the top ten hold 15% to 20%. Their recognized antigens are unknown. The source was cultured PBMCs, collected from culture after CMV antigen stimulation. These receptors were collected from a human donor in good health (CMV status not recorded). Some clones in this sample may be carry-over from other donors' samples.

This clonotype was seen more than once but under ten times. The chain employs TRBV7-2 and TRBJ2-1, with 7 bases aligning to TRBD2. The CDR3 sequence is 16 residues long. J lost 3 bases, V lost 7 bases, and 12 bases had no gene match. Looked up from germline, CDR1 is SGHTA and CDR2 is FQGNSA. The CDR3 DNA sequence: TGTGCCAGCAATACCCGACTAGCCGGCCGCTACAATGAGCAGTTCTTC. This encodes CASNTRLAGRYNEQFF.

This sequence joins TRBV12-3 or TRBV12-4 and TRBJ1-6, with unresolved D. V was pared by 2 bases and J by 7 bases, with 9 bases between. The CDR3 consists of 14 residues. CDR3 nucleotide sequence: TGTGCCAGCAGTTTAATCAGAAAGAATTCACCCCTCCACTTT. Translating gives CASSLIRKNSPLHF.

The genes are TRBV29-1 and TRBJ2-3, with 14 bases aligning to TRBD2. Losses at the gene ends were 7 bases for V and 6 bases for J; bases not matched to a gene: 9. This CDR3 has 15 amino acids. Germline V lookup: CDR1 SQVTM, CDR2 ANQGSEA. The CDR3 DNA sequence: TGCAGCGGAGACCCTGGACTAGCGGGGGGCGATACGCAGTATTTT. It codes for CSGDPGLAGGDTQYF.

This clonotype was observed a few times. This CDR3 is CASRITGQPYEQYV. The DNA of the CDR3 is TGTGCCAGCAGGATAACGGGACAGCCCTACGAGCAGTACGTC. V usage is TRBV6-2 or TRBV6-3 and J usage is TRBJ2-7, with 7 nucleotides matching TRBD1. CDR1 and CDR2 from the germline V gene are MNHEY and SVGEGT. With 6 bases clipped from V and 2 bases from J, the junction kept 7 bases outside the gene matches. This CDR3 spans 14 amino acids.

The gene calls are TRBV5-1 and TRBJ1-2, with D possibly matching TRBD1 (6 bases). The CDR3 runs 20 residues. Germline CDR1 reads SGHRS; CDR2 reads YFSETQ. Trimming took off 3 bases at V and 3 bases at J, with 30 bases between the two ends. The CDR3 loop reads CASSWGLKEGGRRVDYGYTF. DNA of the CDR3: TGCGCCAGCAGCTGGGGACTGAAGGAGGGGGGTAGACGGGTCGACTATGGCTACACCTTC.

This clonotype was counted between two and nine times. This chain connects TRBV4-1 to TRBJ1-5; perhaps TRBD1 as D (5 bases). The CDR3 sequence is 13 residues long. CDR1 MGHRA and CDR2 YSYEKL come from the germline V gene. V lost 1 base, J lost 7 bases, and 8 bases lay in between. The CDR3 DNA is TGCGCCAGCAGCCAAGGGGGGAGACAGCCCCAGCATTTT. Translation gives CASSQGGRQPQHF.

The table lists this clonotype with a few counts. J is TRBJ1-3 and V is TRBV29-1; D is possibly TRBD1 (5 bases). CDR3 length equals 11 residues. Germline V gene lookup returns CDR1 SQVTM and CDR2 ANQGSEA. The V end lost 3 bases, the J end lost 10 bases, and 10 bases lay between the germline ends. This chain's CDR3 is CSVDIGETIYF. CDR3 bases: TGCAGCGTTGATATAGGGGAGACCATATATTTT.

The chain is built from TRBV12-3 or TRBV12-4 and TRBJ2-1; D may be TRBD1 or TRBD2 (5 bases each). V was shortened by 3 bases and J by 12 bases, with 9 bases between the two germline ends. This CDR3 spans 11 amino acids. The DNA of the CDR3 is TGTGCCAGCAGTTTGGGGGAATGGCAGTTCTTC. This codes for CASSLGEWQFF.

The genes are TRBV6-1 and TRBJ2-3, with unresolved D. Germline V lookup: CDR1 MNHNS, CDR2 SASEGT. The CDR3 covers 14 residues. V gave up 5 bases and J gave up 4 bases, with 13 bases separating them. DNA for the CDR3: TGTGCCAGCAGTAGATACAATCCTGCAGATACGCAGTATTTT. Translated: CASSRYNPADTQYF.

This sequence joins TRBV6-5 and TRBJ2-1; TRBD1 is a possible D gene (5 bases). With 0 bases removed from V and 9 bases from J, the gap between germline ends came to 15 bases. The CDR3 is 15 residues long. The germline V gene has CDR1 MNHEY and CDR2 SVGAGI. CDR3 bases: TGTGCCAGCAGTTACTCGAAAGCCAGGGCCGGTGAGCAGTTCTTC. Translated, it gives CASSYSKARAGEQFF.

This clonotype has a handful of counts. The gene calls are TRBV18 and TRBJ2-1; the D is unclear. Germline-derived CDR1 and CDR2 are KGHSH and LQKENI. V was shortened by 6 bases and J by 7 bases, with 19 bases between the two germline ends. The CDR3 is 15 residues long. The CDR3 coding sequence is TGTGCCAGCTCCCCAGTAAGTTCCGTGAAGAATGAGCAGTTCTTC. Amino acid sequence: CASSPVSSVKNEQFF. Together with reference TRBV18 and TRBJ2-1, the CDR3 gives the full variable domain: NAGVMQNPRHLVRRRGQEARLRCSPMKGHSHVYWYRQLPEEGLKFMVYLQKENIIDESGMPKERFSAEFPKEGPSILRIQQVVRGDSAAYFCASSPVSSVKNEQFFGPGTRLTVL.

V is TRBV9 and J is TRBJ1-2; D possibly corresponds to TRBD1 (6 bases). Trimming took off 3 bases at V and 1 base at J, with 19 bases between the two ends. CDR1 SGDLS and CDR2 YYNGEE come from the germline V gene. The CDR3 spans 17 residues. The CDR3 nucleotides read TGTGCCAGCAGCGAAAGCCGAGGGGGGCCACTTAACTATGGCTACACCTTC. It codes for CASSESRGGPLNYGYTF.

This chain links TRBV7-2 with TRBJ1-6, with TRBD1 matching 8 bases. The CDR3 spans 16 residues. CDR1 and CDR2 from the germline V gene are SGHTA and FQGNSA. J lost 5 bases, V lost 5 bases, and 8 bases had no gene match. The CDR3 is CASSPWTGNDNSPLHF. In DNA form, the CDR3 reads TGTGCCAGCAGCCCTTGGACAGGGAACGATAATTCACCCCTCCACTTT.

About this clonotype: At one boundary the junction diverges from the germline segment, which might be a read error. The rearrangement links TRBV7-9 to TRBJ2-1; D perhaps matches TRBD2 (5 bases). CDR1 and CDR2 (germline): SEHNR, FQNEAQ (reference sequence). The CDR3 runs 11 residues. Here the CDR3 DNA reads TGTGCCAGCAGCTTAGAGGCTAGCAAGGTCTTC. As protein: CASSLEASKVF.

V gene TRBV7-2 combines with J gene TRBJ2-1; weak D call: TRBD2 (5 bases). The V gene lost 1 base and the J gene lost 2 bases, with 9 bases spanning the gap. Germline V CDR1 and CDR2: SGHTA, FQGNSA. The CDR3 spans 15 residues. The DNA for the CDR3 is TGTGCCAGCAGCTTAGAAAGCGGAACCTACAATGAGCAGTTCTTC. Amino acids: CASSLESGTYNEQFF.

This clonotype was seen a handful of times. The chain couples TRBV12-3 or TRBV12-4 to TRBJ1-4; D may be TRBD1 (5 bases). V was cut by 3 bases and J by 8 bases, with 10 bases left in between. CDR3 length: 13 amino acids. The CDR3 protein is CASSLGVSEKLFF. The CDR3 DNA reads as TGTGCCAGCAGTTTGGGGGTTAGCGAAAAACTGTTTTTT.

The chain carries TRBV7-2 and TRBJ1-4; D is uncertain. CDR1 is SGHTA and CDR2 is FQGNSA in the germline V gene. V lost 5 bases to trimming and J lost 0 bases, with 13 bases between them. The CDR3 consists of 16 residues. Written as DNA, the CDR3 is TGTGCCAGCAGCCAGTCGGGGATTGCAACTAATGAAAAACTGTTTTTT. Translation: CASSQSGIATNEKLFF.

There are a few counts of this clonotype. The chain has TRBV27 and TRBJ2-3, with D perhaps TRBD1 (5 bases). CDR1 is MNHEY, CDR2 SMNVEV, per germline (reference sequence). V was clipped by 8 bases and J by 0 bases, with 27 bases between them. The CDR3 is 19 amino acids. The CDR3 spells CASSFQGAGFEASTDTQYF. CDR3 DNA sequence: TGTGCCAGCTCGTTCCAGGGTGCCGGTTTTGAGGCTAGCACAGATACGCAGTATTTT.

The chain joins TRBV29-1 to TRBJ2-1; weak D call: TRBD2 (6 bases). Germline V gene data show CDR1 as SQVTM and CDR2 as ANQGSEA. The CDR3 totals 14 residues. V was trimmed by 5 bases and J by 2 bases, leaving 13 bases between them. CDR3 protein: CSVSRDGAYNEQFF. CDR3 nucleotides: TGCAGCGTTTCGCGGGACGGTGCCTACAATGAGCAGTTCTTC.

The chain uses TRBV20-1 and TRBJ1-3, with 8 positions matching TRBD1. CDR1 and CDR2 from the germline V gene are DFQATT and SNEGSKA (reference sequence). V lost 3 bases to trimming and J lost 4 bases; unmatched junction nucleotides: 5. This CDR3 comprises 14 residues. This CDR3 is CSASTGTGGNTIYF. Written as DNA, the CDR3 is TGCAGTGCTAGCACCGGGACAGGAGGAAACACCATATATTTT.

The J gene is TRBJ2-1, the V gene TRBV5-4; TRBD2 might be the D (6 bases). Germline values: CDR1 SGHNT, CDR2 YYREEE (reference sequence). The CDR3 sequence is 14 residues long. Trimming shortened V by 3 bases and J by 2 bases, and 9 bases separated the two germline ends. DNA of the CDR3: TGTGCCAGCAGCTCCGGCGGGGCCTACAATGAGCAGTTCTTC. Translating it yields CASSSGGAYNEQFF.

The chain recombines TRBV12-3 or TRBV12-4 with TRBJ2-6; 12 nucleotides align to TRBD2. The CDR3 has 18 residues. J gave up 0 bases and V 6 bases, and 6 bases lay outside the gene matches. The CDR3 DNA follows: TGTGCCAGCAGGGGGACTAGCGGGCCTTACTCTGGGGCCAACGTCCTGACTTTC. The encoded protein is CASRGTSGPYSGANVLTF.

This clonotype has just a few counts. This sequence joins TRBV7-3 and TRBJ2-7; TRBD2 matches 7 bases. Germline V gene sequence: CDR1 SGHTA, CDR2 FQGTGA. V trimming: 1 base; J trimming: 6 bases; junction bases outside the gene matches: 3. The CDR3 is made up of 13 amino acids. The CDR3 loop reads CASSLRGRGEQYF. In nucleotides, the CDR3 is TGTGCCAGCAGCTTAAGGGGGAGGGGCGAGCAGTACTTC.

The chain has TRBV12-3 or TRBV12-4 and TRBJ1-1; D gene uncertain. The V end was cut by 5 bases, the J end by 4 bases, with 11 bases between. CDR3 length: 13 amino acids. The CDR3 DNA follows: TGTGCCAGCAGTACCCAGGAGGGCACTGAAGCTTTCTTT. Protein product: CASSTQEGTEAFF.

The DNA of the CDR3 is TGTGCCAGCAATGACAGGGCATGGAGCGAGCAGTACTTC. Translated: CASNDRAWSEQYF. The chain links TRBV6-2 or TRBV6-3 to TRBJ2-7, with TRBD1 identical over 7 bases. Germline V gene lookup returns CDR1 MNHEY and CDR2 SVGEGT. The CDR3 has 13 amino acids. Unmatched junction bases numbered 9, after V lost 7 bases and J lost 6 bases.

Only a few counts were recorded for this clonotype. The chain employs TRBV7-2 and TRBJ1-2; weak D call: TRBD1 (5 bases). This CDR3 region has 16 residues. Trimming left V 5 bases short and J 4 bases short, with 20 bases between. Germline CDR1 is SGHTA and CDR2 is FQGNSA. CDR3 in amino acids: CASSRDGAGMGYGYTF. The CDR3 bases are TGTGCCAGCAGCAGAGATGGGGCAGGGATGGGCTATGGCTACACCTTC.

The genes are TRBV6-5 and TRBJ2-7; possibly TRBD1 or TRBD2 for D (5 bases each). The CDR3 covers 14 residues. CDR1 MNHEY and CDR2 SVGAGI come from the germline V gene. The V and J ends lost 8 bases and 7 bases respectively, with 21 bases between them. The CDR3 spells CASVLGEFLREQYV. For the CDR3, the DNA is TGTGCCAGCGTACTAGGGGAATTCCTACGAGAGCAGTACGTC.

The gene calls are TRBV19 and TRBJ2-5, with D hard to call. Trimming took 2 bases from V and 4 from J, leaving 8 bases between them. Germline V CDR1 and CDR2: LNHDA, SQIVND (reference sequence). This CDR3 is 13 amino acids long. CDR3 in amino acids: CASSIYVGETQYF. The CDR3 DNA follows: TGTGCCAGTAGTATATACGTCGGAGAGACCCAGTACTTC. The complete variable domain, with remaining parts taken from reference TRBV19 and TRBJ2-5, reads DGGITQSPKYLFRKEGQNVTLSCEQNLNHDAMYWYRQDPGQGLRLIYYSQIVNDFQKGDIAEGYSVSREKKESFPLTVTSAQKNPTAFYLCASSIYVGETQYFGPGTRLLVL.

In its sample, this clonotype was seen a few times. The CDR3 sequence: CASSENANSLNEEQYF. The CDR3 DNA sequence: TGTGCCAGCAGTGAAAACGCAAACAGCCTTAATGAGGAGCAGTACTTC. The V gene is TRBV25-1, the J gene TRBJ2-7; D remains unclear. V lost 2 bases, J lost 7 bases, and 21 bases lay in between. This CDR3 comprises 16 residues. Germline assignment: CDR1 MGHDK and CDR2 SYGVNS.

This clonotype was seen a few times. The V gene is TRBV28, the J gene TRBJ2-1; D might be TRBD1 or TRBD2, each matching 6 bases. V was pared by 7 bases and J by 5 bases, with 12 bases between. Germline V gene lookup returns CDR1 MDHEN and CDR2 SYDVKM. The CDR3 runs to 13 residues. CDR3 residues: CASNRGRDNEQFF. The CDR3 DNA reads TGTGCCAGCAATCGGGGGCGGGACAATGAGCAGTTCTTC.

CDR3 protein: CASSPNRDRQETQYF. The CDR3 bases are TGTGCCAGCAGTCCAAACCGGGACAGACAAGAGACCCAGTACTTC. The chain is built from TRBV7-6 and TRBJ2-5; 7 nucleotides match TRBD1. The CDR3 is made up of 15 amino acids. With V trimmed by 6 bases and J by 2 bases, 9 bases remained unmatched. CDR1 and CDR2 (germline): SGHVS, FNYEAQ.

The chain combines TRBV12-3 or TRBV12-4 with TRBJ2-2; TRBD2 aligns across 7 bases. This CDR3 spans 18 amino acids. V shed 2 bases, J shed 1 base, and the junction held 10 bases outside the gene matches. The CDR3 loop reads CASSLRREISWNTGELFF. In DNA form, the CDR3 reads TGTGCCAGCAGTTTACGGCGGGAGATTAGTTGGAACACCGGGGAGCTGTTTTTT.